The source of this T cell receptor beta chain is a study of T-cell reconstitution after alpha-beta-depleted transplantation in children. Study-wide results and caveats: T-cell counts and diversity were attributed mostly to newly produced T cells one year after transplant. Alpha-beta T cells about two months after transplant reportedly derived from several hundred expanded graft clones. After transplant, high TCRbeta diversity at day 60 in some patients arose from surviving recipient T cells and thymic progenitors.

Points on this clonotype: No antigen is known for it. This sequence may be a read error, since a much larger clone differs from it by one base.

The CDR3 consists of 15 residues. Germline V gene sequence: CDR1 SGHRS, CDR2 YFSETQ. Construction of the TCRbeta library involved unique molecular identifiers. MiXCR, run by TCRdb on the PCR reads, gives a single entry per CDR3 protein. The sample consists of about 170,000 distinct CDR3 sequences, over 8.5% of them appearing once. This chain joins TRBV5-1 and TRBJ2-5, with D perhaps TRBD1 (6 bases). The specimen comprised PBMCs, sampled before TCRalphabeta/CD19-depleted stem cell transplant. The sequence derives from a boy under 10 years old with acute myeloid leukemia, due to receive a stem cell transplant. The CDR3 spells CASSDFGWGRETQSF. As DNA, the CDR3 is TGCGCCAGCAGCGATTTTGGATGGGGGCGAGAGACCCAGTCCTTC.